This T cell receptor (beta chain) was profiled in a study of blood T cell repertoires in COVID-19. Sequenced by immunoSEQ multiplex PCR; TCRdb stores in-frame clones only, minus some. The sample holds 200,000 to 250,000 clones; approximately 78% are singletons and the top ten take roughly 3.2%. The CDR3 covers 14 residues. The V gene's germline CDR1 is SNHLY and CDR2 FYNNEI. The germline V and J ends were trimmed by 0 bases and 0 bases, with 3 bases remaining between them. Specimen: peripheral blood. The gene calls are TRBV2 and TRBJ1-5; D call uncertain. This sequence was found in a woman in her late teens or twenties with acute or convalescent COVID-19. DNA of the CDR3: TGTGCCAGCAGTGAAGCGCGTAGCAATCAGCCCCAGCATTTT. It specifies CASSEARSNQPQHF.